The 10 T cell receptor beta chains presented below share a single source sample, sequenced in a study of OX40 agonist ivuxolimab in advanced cancers. Some clones are missing from TCRdb's copy, which holds only in-frame ones; the method was immunoSEQ multiplex PCR. The repertoire has around 45,000 clones, more than 75% of them found once; the top ten carry under 40%. The specimen comprised CD4+ or CD8+ T cells sorted from blood, sampled in a trial of the OX40 agonist ivuxolimab. The receptors shown here come from an adult with an advanced solid tumor such as melanoma, head and neck, liver or kidney cancer.

V usage is TRBV7-6 and J usage is TRBJ2-1, with 7 bases that match TRBD1. CDR3 length: 16 residues. J lost 4 bases, V lost 1 base, and 7 bases had no gene match. Germline CDR1 is SGHVS and CDR2 is FNYEAQ. The CDR3 sequence is CASSLEVTGKYNEQFF. CDR3 in DNA: TGTGCCAGCAGCTTAGAAGTGACAGGGAAATACAATGAGCAGTTCTTC.

The chain uses TRBV10-3 and TRBJ2-1; D is unresolved. Trimming shortened V by 10 bases and J by 2 bases, and 15 bases separated the two germline ends. The CDR3 contains 14 residues. From germline, CDR1 is ENHRY and CDR2 SYGVKD. The CDR3: CATQADDPYNEQFF. The DNA of the CDR3 is TGTGCCACCCAGGCGGACGACCCCTACAATGAGCAGTTCTTC.

The CDR3 coding sequence is TGCGCCAGCAGTCTAGTGCCGAGAACGGAGACCCAGTACTTC. As protein: CASSLVPRTETQYF. This sequence joins TRBV5-1 and TRBJ2-5; D call uncertain. This CDR3 is 14 amino acids long. V lost 5 bases, J lost 5 bases, and 16 bases lay in between. The germline V gene has CDR1 SGHRS and CDR2 YFSETQ.

The chain carries TRBV12-1 and TRBJ1-4; TRBD1 is the table's D call and was not checked against the DNA. TRBV12-1 is recorded as a pseudogene. The CDR3 totals 17 residues. CDR3 DNA: TGTGCCAGCAGCAGGACAGGAAAAGGGACAACTAATGAAAAACTGTTTTTT. It yields the protein CASSRTGKGTTNEKLFF.

The chain is built from TRBV19 and TRBJ2-7, with 11 positions matching TRBD1. V was clipped by 4 bases and J by 3 bases; unmatched bases: 8. This CDR3 is 16 amino acids long. Germline V gene lookup returns CDR1 LNHDA and CDR2 SQIVND (reference sequence). The CDR3 here is CASSNPDRGRDYEQYF. CDR3 coding DNA: TGTGCCAGTAGTAACCCGGACAGGGGGCGCGACTACGAGCAGTACTTC.

The chain joins TRBV1 to TRBJ1-2. TRBV1 is classified as a pseudogene. The CDR3 spans 16 residues. CDR3 nucleotide sequence: TGCACCAGCAGACTGACCAGTGTGCGAAAGACCTATGGCTACACCTTC. Its protein is CTSRLTSVRKTYGYTF.

The V gene is TRBV25-1, the J gene TRBJ2-7; D remains unclear. Germline V gene sequence: CDR1 MGHDK, CDR2 SYGVNS. CDR3 size: 16 residues. The germline V and J ends were trimmed by 4 bases and 3 bases, with 19 bases remaining between them. CDR3 sequence: CASSGPLVDDFYEQYF. The CDR3 DNA follows: TGTGCCAGCAGTGGGCCTTTGGTGGACGATTTCTACGAGCAGTACTTC.

This clone showed up just a few times. The chain is built from TRBV27 and TRBJ1-2; maybe TRBD1 (6 bases). The CDR3 sequence is 17 residues long. The ends were cut back, 4 bases at V and 2 bases at J, with 20 bases in the middle. Germline V CDR1 and CDR2: MNHEY, SMNVEV (reference sequence). The chain's CDR3 is CASSSRGGAIPNYGYTF. The CDR3 nucleotides read TGTGCCAGCAGTTCCCGGGGGGGGGCTATACCAAACTATGGCTACACCTTC.

The rearrangement joins TRBV25-1 to TRBJ2-5; tentatively, D is TRBD2 (6 bases). V lost 1 base to trimming and J lost 1 base, with 10 bases between them. The germline V gene encodes CDR1 MGHDK and CDR2 SYGVNS. The CDR3 covers 15 residues. The CDR3 region is CASSELEGLQETQYF. The CDR3 region has the DNA TGTGCCAGCAGTGAATTGGAGGGGCTCCAAGAGACCCAGTACTTC.

The V call is TRBV6-5, the J call TRBJ1-6; no reliable D call. Trimming removed 0 bases at V and 3 bases at J, with 9 bases between. Germline CDR1 is MNHEY and CDR2 is SVGAGI. The CDR3 is made up of 16 amino acids. In DNA, the CDR3 is TGTGCCAGCAGTTACTCGGGCAGCCACTATAATTCACCCCTCCACTTT. Translating it yields CASSYSGSHYNSPLHF.